The clone carrying this T cell receptor (beta chain) occurred a few times. Its matching antigen is unknown. This record belongs to a study of response to subunit inactivated influenza vaccine. Findings of the study overall: Each seasonal flu vaccination may recruit only limited new T cells, authors suggested.

Per germline, CDR1 LGHNA and CDR2 YSLEER. V was shortened by 0 bases and J by 6 bases, with 18 bases between the two germline ends. The CDR3 has 17 amino acids. One entry per CDR3 protein results from TCRdb running MiXCR on the RT-PCR reads. Here the sample spans 500,000 to 600,000 distinct CDR3 sequences, approximately 12% being singletons. V and J are TRBV4-3 and TRBJ2-1; D possibly corresponds to TRBD2 (7 bases). The TCR comes from a man aged 50-60 years who received an inactivated influenza vaccine. The sample was PBMCs from blood, taken on the day of vaccination. The CDR3 loop reads CASSQDVRGGPSNEQFF. DNA of the CDR3: TGCGCCAGCAGCCAAGATGTGAGGGGGGGGCCAAGCAATGAGCAGTTCTTC.